This paragraph reports one T cell receptor beta chain. This clonotype was found many times. No cognate antigen has been identified for it. The input lacks base qualities; no much larger clone sits a single base away. Set within a cohort of healthcare workers in London, UK, this nested case-control study involved weekly PCR testing of nasopharyngeal swabs along with blood sampling. Healthcare workers were enrolled in the week of the UK lockdown, from 23 to 31 March 2020, and were followed every week for up to roughly 16 weeks. CDR1 and CDR2 are drawn from the germline V gene: SGHVS, FQNEAQ. Here V drops 5 bases and J drops 0 bases, and the junction holds 6 bases not matched to any gene. The CDR3 runs 15 amino acids, cysteine and phenylalanine included. This entry keeps only the CDR3 DNA: 45 bases, framed from base 1. The library was built by means of 5' RACE. Sequencing instrument: NextSeq 500. In the TCR library protocol, unique molecular identifiers were attached to individual cDNA molecules to correct for PCR bias and sequencing error. Sequencing covered both TCR alpha and beta chains, and within each sample the abundances of alpha and beta sequences were tightly co-correlated. Turning to the authors' computational methods: Decombinator V4 was used to perform V gene, J gene and CDR3 annotation of TCR sequences. TCRs were defined as expanded if a significant change between any two time points was detected under a Poisson model with p below 0.0001. Abundances of TCRs were expressed as counts per million after normalisation to the total number of TCRs sequenced in each sample. TRAV1-2 paired with TRAJ12, TRAJ20 or TRAJ33 defined MAIT TCRs, while TRAV10 paired with TRAJ18 defined iNKT TCRs. VDJdb, accessed 1 November 2021, was searched for CMV, EBV and SARS-CoV-2 annotated TCRs, with TCRs annotated for multiple antigens excluded. TCRdb applied fastp at Q25 and MiXCR to the public reads, then kept only in-frame beta chains. Duplicate CDR3 protein sequences are folded into a single record with the most common DNA and genes. These V and J calls rely on TCRdb rather than the paper's analysis. The sample data list 25,000 to 30,000 distinct CDR3 sequences, and approximately 4.6% of these were observed just once. The ten largest clones add up to approximately 4% of the sample.

This specimen comes from a study of early T cells in non-severe SARS-CoV-2 infection (dated by TCRdb to the early 2020s). Turning to the overall study: TCR sequencing used bulk RNA from unsorted whole blood, so alpha and beta chains could not be paired. Summary of the overall study and its limitations: VDJdb matching was skewed toward anti-spike CD8 responses and likely underestimated virus-specific expansions, missing private and CD4 specificities.

This chain is built from TRBV7-8 and TRBJ2-7; TRBD1 matches 8 bases in the middle. The TCR sequence derives from an adult who was a healthcare worker with PCR-confirmed SARS-CoV-2 infection or an uninfected control (not recorded which). Sequencing was done on a sample of whole blood. This receptor has the CDR3 CASSLRDRSSYEQYF. The sequenced DNA: TGTGCCAGCAGCCTCCGGGACAGGAGCTCCTACGAGCAGTACTTC. Where the CDR3 stops, the reference TRBV7-8 and TRBJ2-7 genes take over; the full variable domain is GAGVSQSPRYKVAKRGQDVALRCDPISGHVSLFWYQQALGQGPEFLTYFQNEAQLDKSGLPSDRFFAERPEGSVSTLKIQRTQQEDSAVYLCASSLRDRSSYEQYFGPGTRLTVT.